What follows are 26 T cell receptor beta chains derived from one specimen sequenced in a study of T cells in Graves' hyperthyroidism and ophthalmopathy. Authors of the study amplified TCR beta CDR3 regions from RNA transcripts. The TCR CDR3 was amplified in a first-round RT-PCR using the HTBI primer set. TCRdb re-called the multiplex PCR reads with MiXCR, one entry per CDR3 protein. The sample carries 200,000 to 250,000 distinct CDR3 sequences, 17% recorded once. Sequencing was performed on blood. The receptors stem from a woman between 50 and 59 years old with Graves' hyperthyroidism.

This sequence joins TRBV24-1 and TRBJ2-3; D is ambiguous. This CDR3 has 16 residues. The V end lost 0 bases, the J end lost 0 bases, and 9 bases lay between the germline ends. The germline CDR1 and CDR2 sequences are KGHDR and SFDVKD. CDR3 in amino acids: CATSDLKFASTDTQYF. The CDR3 bases are TGTGCCACCAGTGATTTGAAATTTGCTAGCACAGATACGCAGTATTTT.

The table lists this clonotype with a few counts. This chain links TRBV4-1 with TRBJ2-7, with a tentative D call TRBD1 (8 bases). The germline V and J ends were trimmed by 0 bases and 6 bases, with 15 bases remaining between them. This CDR3 comprises 15 residues. The V gene's germline CDR1 is MGHRA and CDR2 YSYEKL. Here the CDR3 DNA reads TGCGCCAGCAGCCAAGATAGAACAGGGGGGGGCGAGCAGTACTTC. It is translated as CASSQDRTGGGEQYF.

Ten or more counts support this clonotype. The chain carries TRBV2 and TRBJ2-1; D might be TRBD1 (5 bases). The CDR3 is 12 amino acids. In germline, CDR1 is SNHLY, CDR2 FYNNEI. Trimming cost V 7 bases and J 8 bases, with 12 bases left between them. The CDR3 DNA reads as TGTGCCAGCACTCGAGTCAGGGATGAGCAGTTCTTC. Translated, it gives CASTRVRDEQFF.

J is TRBJ2-7 and V is TRBV6-5, with D possibly being TRBD2 (6 bases). Germline CDR1 reads MNHEY; CDR2 reads SVGAGI. The V end lost 2 bases, the J end lost 2 bases, and 13 bases lay between the germline ends. CDR3 length equals 15 residues. CDR3: CASSYPGGETYEQYF. For the CDR3, the DNA is TGTGCCAGCAGTTACCCCGGAGGGGAGACCTACGAGCAGTACTTC.

This clonotype has ten or more counts. The chain joins TRBV7-9 to TRBJ2-7; D may be TRBD1 (6 bases). V lost 5 bases, J lost 7 bases, and 18 bases lay in between. The CDR3 spans 14 residues. Germline V gene data show CDR1 as SEHNR and CDR2 as FQNEAQ (reference sequence). CDR3 DNA sequence: TGTGCCAGCAGCCACCGGGACACCGCGCTTGAGCAGTACTTC. It codes for CASSHRDTALEQYF.

This clonotype was seen a handful of times. The chain combines TRBV13 with TRBJ1-3, with a weak D call TRBD1 (6 bases). Looked up from germline, CDR1 is PRHDT and CDR2 is FYEKMQ (reference sequence). The CDR3 is 14 amino acids. The ends were cut back, 5 bases at V and 2 bases at J, with 10 bases in the middle. CDR3 loop: CASSPGTTGNTIYF. The CDR3 DNA is TGTGCCAGCAGCCCAGGGACAACTGGAAACACCATATATTTT.

This sequence joins TRBV29-1 and TRBJ1-2, with unresolved D. Trimming cost V 3 bases and J 2 bases, with 16 bases left between them. The CDR3 totals 15 residues. Germline CDR1 reads SQVTM; CDR2 reads ANQGSEA. The DNA for the CDR3 is TGCAGCGTTGAGATCGGCTTTGACACCAACTATGGCTACACCTTC. Encoded protein: CSVEIGFDTNYGYTF.

This clonotype appeared many times. The chain carries TRBV20-1 and TRBJ2-5, with D possibly TRBD2 on 5 matching bases. Germline V gives CDR1 DFQATT, CDR2 SNEGSKA (reference sequence). This CDR3 has 13 residues. Trimming took off 3 bases at V and 4 bases at J, with 12 bases between the two ends. CDR3 bases: TGCAGTGCTAGGCCGGGGATTGGAGAGACCCAGTACTTC. This translates into CSARPGIGETQYF.

A word on this clonotype: A read error may be the cause here, since a much bigger clone is one base away. V and J are TRBV29-1 and TRBJ2-1, with D unclear. The J call could be wrong; TRBJ2-7 is a better fit for the DNA end. Germline V CDR1 and CDR2: SQVTM, ANQGSEA. CDR3 length equals 14 residues. The CDR3 region is CSVDSYPSYNEQYF. The CDR3 coding sequence is TGCAGCGTTGACTCCTACCCCTCCTACAATGAGCAGTACTTC.

The chain couples TRBV11-1 to TRBJ2-7, with 7 nucleotides matching TRBD2. Trimming took 0 bases from V and 1 from J; bases not matched to a gene: 3. Germline CDR1 and CDR2: SGHAT and FQDESV (reference sequence). CDR3 length: 15 residues. The CDR3 DNA sequence: TGTGCCAGCAGCTTAGCAGCGGGGCTGTCCTACGAGCAGTACTTC. It codes for CASSLAAGLSYEQYF.

This clonotype was observed many times. V usage is TRBV7-6 and J usage is TRBJ2-5; perhaps TRBD2 as D (6 bases). CDR1 is SGHVS and CDR2 is FNYEAQ in the germline V gene. Trimming stripped 5 bases from V and 5 bases from J, with 21 bases between. The CDR3 consists of 16 residues. CDR3 residues: CASSPGTGSVYETQYF. CDR3 sequence (DNA): TGTGCCAGCAGCCCCGGGACTGGATCGGTGTATGAGACCCAGTACTTC.

There are many counts of this clonotype. The chain employs TRBV7-9 and TRBJ2-1, with D maybe TRBD2 (6 bases). CDR3 size: 16 residues. Germline-derived CDR1 and CDR2 are SEHNR and FQNEAQ (reference sequence). The V gene lost 5 bases and the J gene lost 5 bases, with 19 bases spanning the gap. CDR3 coding DNA: TGTGCCAGCAGCCCTCCCTTTGCGGGGTGGAACAATGAGCAGTTCTTC. It encodes CASSPPFAGWNNEQFF.

This clonotype was detected only a few times. J is TRBJ2-2 and V is TRBV7-8; D unresolved. V lost 0 bases, J lost 4 bases, and 15 bases lay in between. Germline CDR1 SGHVS, CDR2 FQNEAQ. The CDR3 is made up of 17 amino acids. The CDR3 region has the DNA TGTGCCAGCAGCTTAGCAGGCTCCTCTTGGGCCACCGGGGAGCTGTTTTTT. Translation gives CASSLAGSSWATGELFF.

Only a few counts were recorded for this clonotype. The V and J genes are TRBV30 and TRBJ1-6; 12 nucleotides line up with TRBD1. CDR1 is GTSNPN and CDR2 is SVGIG in the germline V gene (reference sequence). V gave up 2 bases and J gave up 7 bases; unmatched junction bases: 6. The CDR3 has 16 amino acids. The DNA for the CDR3 is TGTGCCTGGAGTACAGGGACAGGGGGCTACAATTCACCCCTCCACTTT. It encodes CAWSTGTGGYNSPLHF.

This sequence joins TRBV6-1 and TRBJ1-2; no clear D. From germline, CDR1 is MNHNS and CDR2 SASEGT. The CDR3 totals 13 residues. V gave up 2 bases and J gave up 1 base, with 5 bases separating them. This CDR3 reads CASSEQDNYGYTF. CDR3 DNA: TGTGCCAGCAGTGAACAGGATAACTATGGCTACACCTTC.

This clonotype was counted only a few times. The gene calls are TRBV19 and TRBJ1-4; D is unclear. The CDR3 consists of 13 residues. The V end was cut by 1 base, the J end by 5 bases, with 5 bases between. CDR1 is LNHDA, CDR2 SQIVND, per germline (reference sequence). CDR3 protein: CASSIGWNEKLFF. As DNA, the CDR3 is TGTGCCAGTAGTATAGGCTGGAATGAAAAACTGTTTTTT.

The V and J genes are TRBV20-1 and TRBJ2-7; TRBD1 matches at 9 bases. Germline V gene lookup returns CDR1 DFQATT and CDR2 SNEGSKA (reference sequence). The CDR3 is 15 amino acids. V was clipped by 3 bases and J by 5 bases; unmatched bases: 11. The CDR3 sequence is CSASPPTGGRNEQYF. In nucleotides, the CDR3 is TGCAGTGCTAGTCCCCCGACAGGGGGACGTAACGAGCAGTACTTC.

This clonotype was seen many times. The rearrangement links TRBV20-1 to TRBJ2-3, with 8 bases that match TRBD1. The germline V gene has CDR1 DFQATT and CDR2 SNEGSKA (reference sequence). V lost 5 bases, J lost 0 bases, and 10 bases stayed unmatched. This CDR3 is 16 amino acids long. The CDR3 DNA is TGCAGTGCTCTCGACAGGGGTGCAGCCAGCACAGATACGCAGTATTTT. Its protein product is CSALDRGAASTDTQYF.

The V call is TRBV13, the J call TRBJ2-3; TRBD2 matches at 7 bases. The CDR3 runs 14 residues. The trim removed 3 bases at V and 5 bases at J, leaving 5 bases unmatched. Germline V lookup: CDR1 PRHDT, CDR2 FYEKMQ (reference sequence). CDR3 coding DNA: TGTGCCAGCAGCTTGCGGGACTATGTAGATACGCAGTATTTT. This translates into CASSLRDYVDTQYF.

This clonotype was seen at least ten times. The V call is TRBV6-1, the J call TRBJ1-4, with D perhaps TRBD1 (5 bases). The germline V and J ends were trimmed by 3 bases and 4 bases, with 15 bases remaining between them. The germline CDR1 and CDR2 sequences are MNHNS and SASEGT. The CDR3 extends over 16 amino acids. The CDR3: CASSEGEIRGNEKLFF. The CDR3 bases are TGTGCCAGCAGTGAGGGGGAAATAAGGGGTAATGAAAAACTGTTTTTT.

This clonotype was counted many times. The DNA for the CDR3 is TGTGCCAGCAGTCCGATAGCGGGAGAAACGGGAGAGCAGTACTTC. As protein: CASSPIAGETGEQYF. The chain links TRBV27 to TRBJ2-7; 9 bases map to TRBD2. V dropped 5 bases and J dropped 7; count of bases not matched to a gene: 12. From germline, CDR1 is MNHEY and CDR2 SMNVEV (reference sequence). The CDR3 has 15 residues.

This clonotype has more than one count but fewer than ten. This chain connects TRBV20-1 to TRBJ2-7; perhaps TRBD2 as D (6 bases). Trimming cost V 3 bases and J 6 bases, with 12 bases left between them. The germline gives CDR1 DFQATT, CDR2 SNEGSKA (reference sequence). The CDR3 sequence is 12 residues long. CDR3 in amino acids: CSASSRDSEQYF. The DNA of the CDR3 is TGCAGTGCTAGTTCGAGGGACTCCGAGCAGTACTTC.

This clonotype was found many times. The chain links TRBV7-6 to TRBJ2-1, with 11 bases matching TRBD2. Germline CDR1 SGHVS, CDR2 FNYEAQ. This CDR3 comprises 19 residues. Trimming removed 2 bases from V and 2 bases from J; junction bases left unmatched: 11. The CDR3 sequence: CASSLTHLLAGEAYNEQFF. In DNA, the CDR3 is TGTGCCAGCAGCTTAACCCACCTACTAGCGGGAGAGGCCTACAATGAGCAGTTCTTC.

There are many counts of this clonotype. The chain has TRBV29-1 and TRBJ2-1; 7 bases are shared with TRBD1. The junction had 8 bases not matched to a gene; V was cut back by 3 bases and J by 6 bases. Looked up from germline, CDR1 is SQVTM and CDR2 is ANQGSEA. The CDR3 is 14 residues long. The CDR3 DNA follows: TGCAGCGTTGACCCTGGACAGGTGGGCAATGAGCAGTTCTTC. It is translated as CSVDPGQVGNEQFF.

This clonotype came up many times. The rearrangement joins TRBV12-3 or TRBV12-4 to TRBJ1-1, with D unclear. This CDR3 is built from 15 residues. The ends were cut back, 6 bases at V and 0 bases at J, with 14 bases in the middle. The CDR3 nucleotides are TGTGCCAGCAGCCTTAGTTCAAACATGAACACTGAAGCTTTCTTT. It is translated as CASSLSSNMNTEAFF.

This clonotype showed up many times. This rearrangement joins TRBV6-1 to TRBJ2-1; D is perhaps TRBD1 or TRBD2 (6 bases each). V was clipped by 3 bases and J by 11 bases, with 26 bases between them. This CDR3 spans 17 amino acids. Germline CDR1 reads MNHNS; CDR2 reads SASEGT. CDR3 sequence (DNA): TGTGCCAGCAGTGACTACGGTCGGGGGCAGGCCCAGGGTCAGCAGTTCTTC. Residues: CASSDYGRGQAQGQQFF.